The 25 T cell receptor beta chains in this list originate from one sample, sequenced in a study of T cell responses to AZD1222 COVID-19 vaccine. The data were produced by immunoSEQ multiplex PCR, yet TCRdb's version contains in-frame clones alone and is incomplete. This table has some 170,000 clones, roughly 91% appearing once. Source: peripheral blood, taken on day 0 of AZD1222 vaccination. The receptor source for this set is an adult in good health.

The chain links TRBV28 to TRBJ1-5; D gene unclear. The V gene's germline CDR1 is MDHEN and CDR2 SYDVKM. Between the trimmed V and J ends, which lost 5 bases and 5 bases, there was a span of 7 bases. The CDR3 consists of 12 residues. In DNA form, the CDR3 reads TGTGCCAGCAGTCCAAACTATCAGCCCCAGCATTTT. Its protein is CASSPNYQPQHF. Looking up the rest from reference TRBV28 and TRBJ1-5 gives the full variable domain: DVKVTQSSRYLVKRTGEKVFLECVQDMDHENMFWYRQDPGLGLRLIYFSYDVKMKEKGDIPEGYSVSREKKERFSLILESASTNQTSMYLCASSPNYQPQHFGDGTRLSIL.

The chain has TRBV30 and TRBJ1-4; 10 nucleotides align to TRBD1. Losses at the gene ends were 2 bases for V and 7 bases for J; bases not matched to a gene: 4. Germline values: CDR1 GTSNPN, CDR2 SVGIG (reference sequence). The CDR3 is made up of 14 amino acids. The CDR3 DNA follows: TGTGCCTGGAGTCGGGACAGGGGCGTTGAAAAACTGTTTTTT. The encoded protein is CAWSRDRGVEKLFF.

The V call is TRBV6-4, the J call TRBJ1-4; D is undetermined. V was clipped by 4 bases and J by 5 bases, with 23 bases between them. The CDR3 sequence is 18 residues long. From germline, CDR1 is MRHNA and CDR2 SNTAGT. CDR3 residues: CASSGHRFAARANEKLFF. CDR3 nucleotides: TGTGCCAGCAGTGGCCATCGGTTTGCAGCTAGAGCAAATGAAAAACTGTTTTTT.

The gene calls are TRBV5-6 and TRBJ2-7; the D gene is possibly TRBD1 (7 bases). The V end was cut by 0 bases, the J end by 6 bases, with 22 bases between. The germline V gene has CDR1 SGHDT and CDR2 YYEEEE. The CDR3 runs to 17 residues. Written as DNA, the CDR3 is TGTGCCAGCAGCTTGGCCGCATTGACAGGGAGGAACGGCGAGCAGTACGTC. Translation: CASSLAALTGRNGEQYV.

DNA of the CDR3: TGTGCCAGCAGTCAGTTGACAGGGTCCTACGAGCAGTACTTC. As protein: CASSQLTGSYEQYF. J is TRBJ2-7 and V is TRBV6-6; TRBD1 matches at 7 bases. This CDR3 spans 14 amino acids. Germline V gene sequence: CDR1 MNHNY, CDR2 SVGAGI (reference sequence). V dropped 5 bases and J dropped 1; count of bases not matched to a gene: 5.

This sequence joins TRBV4-1 and TRBJ2-1; TRBD2 aligns across 8 bases. This CDR3 region has 16 residues. Germline lookup yields CDR1 MGHRA and CDR2 YSYEKL. The ends lost 7 bases at V and 4 bases at J; junction bases unmatched: 12. The CDR3 region is CASKRALADPYNEQFF. DNA for the CDR3: TGCGCCAGCAAAAGGGCACTAGCGGATCCTTACAATGAGCAGTTCTTC.

The gene calls are TRBV5-6 and TRBJ2-1; D remains ambiguous. V was trimmed by 2 bases and J by 0 bases, leaving 9 bases between them. In germline, CDR1 is SGHDT, CDR2 YYEEEE. This CDR3 comprises 15 residues. The CDR3 spells CASSFRTSSYNEQFF. The CDR3 nucleotides read TGTGCCAGCAGCTTCAGGACGAGCTCCTACAATGAGCAGTTCTTC. The whole variable domain, filled in from reference TRBV5-6 and TRBJ2-1, reads DAGVTQSPTHLIKTRGQQVTLRCSPKSGHDTVSWYQQALGQGPQFIFQYYEEEERQRGNFPDRFSGHQFPNYSSELNVNALLLGDSALYLCASSFRTSSYNEQFFGPGTRLTVL.

This clone has only one observation. The V and J genes are TRBV10-3 and TRBJ2-3; D might be TRBD2 (5 bases). The CDR3 runs 12 residues. The V end lost 9 bases, the J end lost 0 bases, and 7 bases lay between the germline ends. Per the germline V gene, CDR1 is ENHRY and CDR2 is SYGVKD. The CDR3 bases are TGTGCCATAGGACTTAGCACAGATACGCAGTATTTT. It codes for CAIGLSTDTQYF.

This clone was counted between two and nine times. The V and J genes are TRBV7-3 and TRBJ1-1; tentatively, D is TRBD1 (5 bases). This CDR3 has 17 residues. In germline, CDR1 is SGHTA, CDR2 FQGTGA. The V end was cut by 5 bases, the J end by 0 bases, with 19 bases between. The chain's CDR3 is CASSRMGVGVLNTEAFF. The CDR3 DNA reads TGTGCCAGCAGCCGAATGGGGGTAGGGGTTTTGAACACTGAAGCTTTCTTT.

The chain links TRBV6-1 to TRBJ1-1, with D unresolved. Germline lookup yields CDR1 MNHNS and CDR2 SASEGT. The V and J ends lost 6 bases and 4 bases respectively, with 9 bases between them. The CDR3 totals 12 residues. In DNA form, the CDR3 reads TGTGCCAGCAGCGCAAAGAGCACTGAAGCTTTCTTT. Residues: CASSAKSTEAFF.

The CDR3 reads CSVGSGKGQYF. CDR3 coding DNA: TGCAGCGTTGGGAGCGGGAAAGGGCAGTACTTC. The V gene is TRBV29-1, the J gene TRBJ2-7; the match to TRBD2 covers 7 bases. The CDR3 runs to 11 residues. Germline lookup yields CDR1 SQVTM and CDR2 ANQGSEA. The trim removed 4 bases at V and 9 bases at J, leaving 6 bases unmatched.

V is TRBV7-2 and J is TRBJ2-5, with a possible D match to TRBD2 (6 bases). Germline CDR1 is SGHTA and CDR2 is FQGNSA. Trimming shortened V by 3 bases and J by 5 bases, and 19 bases separated the two germline ends. The CDR3 sequence is 16 residues long. The CDR3 loop reads CASSLLGRGSGETQYF. In DNA form, the CDR3 reads TGTGCCAGCAGCTTGCTGGGGCGGGGATCGGGGGAGACCCAGTACTTC.

This clone is a singleton in its sample. J is TRBJ1-2 and V is TRBV2; D might be TRBD1 (5 bases). The CDR3 consists of 15 residues. In germline, CDR1 is SNHLY, CDR2 FYNNEI. Deletions cut 8 bases from V and 4 bases from J, with 20 bases between. The DNA for the CDR3 is TGTGCCAGCGCGATACGGGGGGGAATGAGCTATGGCTACACCTTC. Its translation: CASAIRGGMSYGYTF. The complete variable domain, with remaining parts taken from reference TRBV2 and TRBJ1-2, reads EPEVTQTPSHQVTQMGQEVILRCVPISNHLYFYWYRQILGQKVEFLVSFYNNEISEKSEIFDDQFSVERPDGSNFTLKIRSTKLEDSAMYFCASAIRGGMSYGYTFGSGTRLTVV.

The rearrangement uses TRBV2 and TRBJ2-5; D remains ambiguous. V lost 7 bases and J lost 0, with 3 bases in between. This CDR3 is built from 11 residues. CDR1 and CDR2 from the germline V gene are SNHLY and FYNNEI. The CDR3 nucleotides are TGTGCCAGCAAGTACCAAGAGACCCAGTACTTC. Translated: CASKYQETQYF.

The rearrangement uses TRBV6-5 and TRBJ2-1; 9 bases align to TRBD2. The CDR3 loop spans 14 amino acids. Per the germline V gene, CDR1 is MNHEY and CDR2 is SVGAGI. Germline trimming cut 8 bases from V and 7 bases from J; bases unmatched to any gene: 9. This CDR3 reads CASRGESGRNEQFF. In DNA form, the CDR3 reads TGTGCCAGCCGGGGGGAGAGCGGGAGGAATGAGCAGTTCTTC.

V is TRBV2 and J is TRBJ2-2; D is unresolved. The CDR3 is 14 residues long. CDR1 is SNHLY, CDR2 FYNNEI, per germline. V was cut by 4 bases and J by 5 bases, with 11 bases left in between. The CDR3 bases are TGTGCCAGCAGTGGTTATTTTAGGACCGGGGAGCTGTTTTTT. The encoded protein is CASSGYFRTGELFF. The complete variable domain, with remaining parts taken from reference TRBV2 and TRBJ2-2, reads EPEVTQTPSHQVTQMGQEVILRCVPISNHLYFYWYRQILGQKVEFLVSFYNNEISEKSEIFDDQFSVERPDGSNFTLKIRSTKLEDSAMYFCASSGYFRTGELFFGEGSRLTVL.

This clone was observed a handful of times. This chain connects TRBV5-1 to TRBJ2-7, with no clear D. The germline V gene has CDR1 SGHRS and CDR2 YFSETQ. V lost 1 base to trimming and J lost 2 bases, with 10 bases between them. This CDR3 region has 14 residues. DNA of the CDR3: TGCGCCAGCAGCTTGTCGGTCGAGGCCTACGAGCAGTACTTC. As protein: CASSLSVEAYEQYF.

The gene calls are TRBV5-1 and TRBJ1-2, with D tentatively TRBD1 (6 bases). Germline V CDR1 and CDR2: SGHRS, YFSETQ. The ends were cut back, 0 bases at V and 7 bases at J, with 10 bases in the middle. This CDR3 spans 13 amino acids. The CDR3 sequence: CASSLGRGGGYTF. CDR3 DNA: TGCGCCAGCAGCTTGGGACGAGGGGGTGGCTACACCTTC.

This clone appeared a few times. This chain links TRBV18 with TRBJ1-2; no clear D. Trimming pared 3 bases from V and 0 bases from J, leaving 14 bases between. This CDR3 spans 16 amino acids. Germline loops: CDR1 KGHSH, CDR2 LQKENI. The CDR3 DNA is TGTGCCAGCTCACCTGCCCCCCAGGCGCCTAACTATGGCTACACCTTC. This sequence encodes CASSPAPQAPNYGYTF. Drawing the rest from reference TRBV18 and TRBJ1-2, the complete variable domain is NAGVMQNPRHLVRRRGQEARLRCSPMKGHSHVYWYRQLPEEGLKFMVYLQKENIIDESGMPKERFSAEFPKEGPSILRIQQVVRGDSAAYFCASSPAPQAPNYGYTFGSGTRLTVV.

This clone is a singleton in its sample. The J gene is TRBJ2-1, the V gene TRBV7-9, with 8 bases fitting TRBD1. The CDR3 runs 16 residues. Looked up from germline, CDR1 is SEHNR and CDR2 is FQNEAQ (reference sequence). V gave up 5 bases and J gave up 0 bases; unmatched junction bases: 6. The DNA of the CDR3 is TGTGCCAGCAGCCCCGACAGGGGTAACTCCTACAATGAGCAGTTCTTC. This sequence encodes CASSPDRGNSYNEQFF.

The gene calls are TRBV29-1 and TRBJ2-5; 9 nucleotides match TRBD1. The CDR3 is 14 amino acids. CDR1 is SQVTM and CDR2 is ANQGSEA in the germline V gene. V shed 8 bases, J shed 5 bases, and the junction held 12 bases outside the gene matches. CDR3 sequence reads: CSLKDRGVRETQYF. Here the CDR3 DNA reads TGCAGCTTAAAGGACAGGGGCGTTCGGGAGACCCAGTACTTC.

The chain links TRBV6-6 to TRBJ2-1; the match to TRBD2 covers 8 bases. V lost 6 bases, J lost 7 bases, and 11 bases stayed unmatched. Germline CDR1 reads MNHNY; CDR2 reads SVGAGI (reference sequence). The CDR3 is 15 residues long. Written as DNA, the CDR3 is TGTGCCAGCAGACAGACTAGCGCGGGTTTGAATGAGCAGTTCTTC. Translation gives CASRQTSAGLNEQFF.

The V call is TRBV11-2, the J call TRBJ2-3; tentatively, D is TRBD2 (6 bases). The CDR3 is 16 residues long. CDR1 is SGHAT, CDR2 FQNNGV, per germline. The V gene lost 5 bases and the J gene lost 10 bases, with 25 bases spanning the gap. DNA of the CDR3: TGTGCCAGCAGCCCAAGGCCGGGTCGGGAGTTGGGGGCGCAGTATTTT. Encoded protein: CASSPRPGRELGAQYF.

This chain uses TRBV19 with TRBJ1-5; D gene unclear. The CDR3 sequence is 14 residues long. CDR1 is LNHDA and CDR2 is SQIVND in the germline V gene (reference sequence). The V and J ends lost 8 bases and 1 base respectively, with 12 bases between them. Written as DNA, the CDR3 is TGTGCCAGTCAAAGGGATGAGAGCAATCAGCCCCAGCATTTT. Amino acids: CASQRDESNQPQHF.

This chain connects TRBV2 to TRBJ1-1; no reliable D call. The germline gives CDR1 SNHLY, CDR2 FYNNEI. This CDR3 spans 12 amino acids. Trimming removed 3 bases at V and 9 bases at J, with 11 bases between. This CDR3 reads CASSETGPKAFF. The DNA for the CDR3 is TGTGCCAGCAGTGAGACCGGGCCGAAAGCTTTCTTT.